Shown below are 8 T cell receptor beta chains from a single sample sequenced in a study of blood T cells in healthy people across ages. Primed by a sample-barcoded 5' primer and a J-beta primer mix, a second PCR proceeded for 7 to 11 cycles. TCRdb processed the 5' RACE reads anew with MiXCR; each CDR3 protein has one entry. The sample includes approximately 670,000 distinct CDR3 sequences, roughly 43% of them seen just once. What was sequenced was blood. All receptors derive from a man older than 75 in good health.

V and J are TRBV6-5 and TRBJ2-3; a possible D gene is TRBD2 (5 bases). CDR1 MNHEY and CDR2 SVGAGI come from the germline V gene. The CDR3 length is 13 residues. Trimming took off 8 bases at V and 2 bases at J, with 11 bases between the two ends. CDR3 protein: CASAERLTDTQYF. The CDR3 bases are TGTGCCAGCGCGGAGCGGCTCACAGATACGCAGTATTTT.

This clonotype showed up just a few times. The V and J genes are TRBV4-3 and TRBJ1-4, with D unresolved. The V end was cut by 0 bases, the J end by 7 bases, with 6 bases between. Germline CDR1 is LGHNA and CDR2 is YSLEER. The CDR3 spans 13 residues. CDR3 nucleotides: TGCGCCAGCAGCCAAGATTCGGGTGAAAAACTGTTTTTT. Translated, it gives CASSQDSGEKLFF.

The chain links TRBV12-3 or TRBV12-4 to TRBJ2-1; D may be TRBD2 (5 bases). V was trimmed by 7 bases and J by 10 bases, leaving 20 bases between them. CDR3 length: 14 residues. This CDR3 is CASTPAVAAGEQFF. The CDR3 nucleotides read TGTGCCAGCACCCCAGCGGTTGCGGCCGGCGAGCAGTTCTTC.

The chain combines TRBV25-1 with TRBJ2-5; weak D call: TRBD2 (6 bases). Looked up from germline, CDR1 is MGHDK and CDR2 is SYGVNS. The V and J ends lost 5 bases and 4 bases respectively, with 14 bases between them. The CDR3 length is 14 residues. CDR3 bases: TGTGCCAGCAGTACAACAGGAGCGGGAGAGACCCAGTACTTC. It encodes CASSTTGAGETQYF.

The chain employs TRBV27 and TRBJ2-7; D is unresolved. Germline V gives CDR1 MNHEY, CDR2 SMNVEV (reference sequence). V was clipped by 8 bases and J by 3 bases, with 17 bases between them. The CDR3 is 14 residues long. The CDR3 DNA reads TGTGCCAGCTCCAGCCACCGCTACTTCTACGAGCAGTACTTC. Translated: CASSSHRYFYEQYF.

This chain uses TRBV28 with TRBJ2-3; D remains ambiguous. The CDR3 sequence is 14 residues long. V was cut by 9 bases and J by 4 bases, with 17 bases left in between. The germline gives CDR1 MDHEN, CDR2 SYDVKM. CDR3: CASTHSGRADTQYF. CDR3 DNA: TGTGCCAGTACACACAGTGGCAGAGCAGATACGCAGTATTTT. The full variable domain, rest sourced from reference TRBV28 and TRBJ2-3, is DVKVTQSSRYLVKRTGEKVFLECVQDMDHENMFWYRQDPGLGLRLIYFSYDVKMKEKGDIPEGYSVSREKKERFSLILESASTNQTSMYLCASTHSGRADTQYFGPGTRLTVL.

The chain carries TRBV6-1 and TRBJ1-6; the D is unclear. V dropped 3 bases and J dropped 0 bases, with 12 bases sitting between them. Germline loops: CDR1 MNHNS, CDR2 SASEGT. The CDR3 length is 17 residues. For the CDR3, the DNA is TGTGCCAGCAGTGATCTCCTGGGCAGCTCCTATAATTCACCCCTCCACTTT. Translating gives CASSDLLGSSYNSPLHF.

The rearrangement joins TRBV6-2 or TRBV6-3 to TRBJ2-5; 7 bases fit TRBD1. The CDR3 contains 15 residues. Losses at the gene ends were 4 bases for V and 7 bases for J; bases not matched to a gene: 12. Germline lookup yields CDR1 MNHEY and CDR2 SVGEGT. As DNA, the CDR3 is TGTGCCAGCAGTTTGGGGACAGTCCTAGGCGGGACCCAGTACTTC. It yields the protein CASSLGTVLGGTQYF.